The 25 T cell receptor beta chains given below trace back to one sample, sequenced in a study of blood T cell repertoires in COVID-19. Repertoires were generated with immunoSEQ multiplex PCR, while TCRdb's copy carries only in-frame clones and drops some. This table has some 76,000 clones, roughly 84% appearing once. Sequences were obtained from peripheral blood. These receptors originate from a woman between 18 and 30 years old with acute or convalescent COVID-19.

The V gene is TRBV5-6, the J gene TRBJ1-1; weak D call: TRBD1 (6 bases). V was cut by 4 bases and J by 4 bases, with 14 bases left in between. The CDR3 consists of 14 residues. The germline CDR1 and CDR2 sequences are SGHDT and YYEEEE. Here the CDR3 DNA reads TGTGCCAGCAGCCACCCGGGGGGCTCCACTGAAGCTTTCTTT. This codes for CASSHPGGSTEAFF.

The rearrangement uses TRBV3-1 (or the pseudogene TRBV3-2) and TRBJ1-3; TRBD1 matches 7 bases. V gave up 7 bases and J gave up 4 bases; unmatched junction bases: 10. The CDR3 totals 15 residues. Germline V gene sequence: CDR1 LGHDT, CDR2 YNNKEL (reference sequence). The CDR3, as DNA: TGTGCCAGCACCGACAGAAAAGGGGGCGGAAACACCATATATTTT. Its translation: CASTDRKGGGNTIYF.

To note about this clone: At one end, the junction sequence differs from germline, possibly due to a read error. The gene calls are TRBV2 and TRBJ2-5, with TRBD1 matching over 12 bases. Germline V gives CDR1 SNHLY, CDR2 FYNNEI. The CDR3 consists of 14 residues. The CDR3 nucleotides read TGTGCCAGCAGGGGGACAGGGGGCACAGAGGCCCAGTACTTC. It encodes CASRGTGGTEAQYF.

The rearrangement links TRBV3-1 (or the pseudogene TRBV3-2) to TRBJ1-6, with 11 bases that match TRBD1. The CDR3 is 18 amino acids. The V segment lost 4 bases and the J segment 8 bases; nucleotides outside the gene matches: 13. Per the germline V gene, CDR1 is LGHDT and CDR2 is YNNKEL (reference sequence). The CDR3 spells CASSLNPDRGRSDSPLHF. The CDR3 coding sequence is TGTGCCAGCAGCCTGAATCCGGACAGGGGGCGTAGTGATTCACCCCTCCACTTT.

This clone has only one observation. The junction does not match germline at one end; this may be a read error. CDR3 residues: CAWSGSRGRRNSGELFF. Here the CDR3 DNA reads TGTGCCTGGAGTGGGAGTCGCGGGAGGCGGAACTCCGGGGAGCTGTTTTTT. The chain recombines TRBV30 with TRBJ2-2; the match to TRBD2 covers 8 bases. The germline V gene encodes CDR1 GTSNPN and CDR2 SVGIG (reference sequence). The CDR3 sequence is 17 residues long.

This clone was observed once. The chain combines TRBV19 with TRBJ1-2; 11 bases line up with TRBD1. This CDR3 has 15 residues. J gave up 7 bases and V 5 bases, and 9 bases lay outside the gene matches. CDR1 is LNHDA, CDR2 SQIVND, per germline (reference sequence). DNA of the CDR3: TGTGCCAGTAGTCCCCGGACAGGGGGCGTCAGTGGCTACACCTTC. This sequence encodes CASSPRTGGVSGYTF.

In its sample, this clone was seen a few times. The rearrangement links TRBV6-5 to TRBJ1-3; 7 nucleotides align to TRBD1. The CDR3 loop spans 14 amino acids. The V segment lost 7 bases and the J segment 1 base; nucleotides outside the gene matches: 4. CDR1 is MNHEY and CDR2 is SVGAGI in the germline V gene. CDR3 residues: CASTPTGSGNTIYF. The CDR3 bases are TGTGCCAGCACCCCGACAGGGTCTGGAAACACCATATATTTT.

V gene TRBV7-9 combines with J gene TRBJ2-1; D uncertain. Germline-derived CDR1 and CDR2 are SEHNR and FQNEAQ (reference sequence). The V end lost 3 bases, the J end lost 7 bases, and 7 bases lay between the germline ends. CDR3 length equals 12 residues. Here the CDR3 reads CASSLARNEQFF. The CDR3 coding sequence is TGTGCCAGCAGCTTGGCCAGAAATGAGCAGTTCTTC.

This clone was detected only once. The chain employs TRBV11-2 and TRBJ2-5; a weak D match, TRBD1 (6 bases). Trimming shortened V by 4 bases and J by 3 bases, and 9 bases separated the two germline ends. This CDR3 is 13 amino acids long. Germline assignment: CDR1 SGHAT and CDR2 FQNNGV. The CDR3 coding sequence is TGTGCCAGCAGCTACAGGGTTGAAGAGACCCAGTACTTC. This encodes CASSYRVEETQYF.

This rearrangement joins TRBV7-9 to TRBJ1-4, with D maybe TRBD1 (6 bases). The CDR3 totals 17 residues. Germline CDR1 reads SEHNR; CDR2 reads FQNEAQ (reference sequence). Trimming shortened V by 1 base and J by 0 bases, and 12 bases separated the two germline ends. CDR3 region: CASSLGGRGATNEKLFF. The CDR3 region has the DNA TGTGCCAGCAGCTTAGGGGGCAGGGGAGCAACTAATGAAAAACTGTTTTTT.

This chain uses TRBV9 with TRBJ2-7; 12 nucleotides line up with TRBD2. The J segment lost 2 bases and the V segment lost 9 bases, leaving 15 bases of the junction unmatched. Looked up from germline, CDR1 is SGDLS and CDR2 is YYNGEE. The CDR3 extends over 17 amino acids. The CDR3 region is CAIPRGRRTSGTYEQYF. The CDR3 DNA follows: TGTGCCATTCCGCGGGGGCGCAGGACTAGCGGGACCTACGAGCAGTACTTC.

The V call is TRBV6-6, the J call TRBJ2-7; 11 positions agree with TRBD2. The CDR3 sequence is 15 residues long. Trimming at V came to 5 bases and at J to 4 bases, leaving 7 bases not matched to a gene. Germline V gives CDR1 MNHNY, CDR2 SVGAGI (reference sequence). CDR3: CASSTRLAGTYEQYF. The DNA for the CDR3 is TGTGCCAGCAGTACCAGACTAGCGGGAACATACGAGCAGTACTTC.

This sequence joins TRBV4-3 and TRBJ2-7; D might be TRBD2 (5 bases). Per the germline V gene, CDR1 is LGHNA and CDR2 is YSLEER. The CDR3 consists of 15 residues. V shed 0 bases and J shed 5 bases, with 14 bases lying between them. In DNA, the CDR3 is TGCGCCAGCAGCCAAGATCGAGGGAGTATTAACGAGCAGTACTTC. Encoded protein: CASSQDRGSINEQYF.

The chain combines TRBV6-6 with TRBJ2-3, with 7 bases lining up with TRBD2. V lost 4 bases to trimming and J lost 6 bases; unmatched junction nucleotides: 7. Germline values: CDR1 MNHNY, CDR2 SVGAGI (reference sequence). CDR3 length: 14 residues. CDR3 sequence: CASSSIGTTDTQYF. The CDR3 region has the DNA TGTGCCAGCAGTTCGATTGGGACTACCGATACGCAGTATTTT.

CDR3 nucleotide sequence: TGTGCCAGCAGCACTTACAGGGAGAACTATGGCTACACCTTC. Its protein product is CASSTYRENYGYTF. V usage is TRBV7-2 and J usage is TRBJ1-2; the D gene is possibly TRBD1 (6 bases). Germline V gene data show CDR1 as SGHTA and CDR2 as FQGNSA. Between the trimmed V and J ends, which lost 5 bases and 2 bases, there was a span of 12 bases. The CDR3 is made up of 14 amino acids.

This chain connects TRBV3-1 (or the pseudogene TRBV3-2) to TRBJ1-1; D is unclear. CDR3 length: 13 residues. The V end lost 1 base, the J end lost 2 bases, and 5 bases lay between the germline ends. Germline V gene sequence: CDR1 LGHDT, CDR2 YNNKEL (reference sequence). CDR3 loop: CASSQGGNTEAFF. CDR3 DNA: TGTGCCAGCAGCCAAGGAGGAAACACTGAAGCTTTCTTT.

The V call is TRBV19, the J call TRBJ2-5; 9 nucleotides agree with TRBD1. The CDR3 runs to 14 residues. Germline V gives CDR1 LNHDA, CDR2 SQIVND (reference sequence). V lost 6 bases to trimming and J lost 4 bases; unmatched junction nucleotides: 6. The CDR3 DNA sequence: TGTGCCAGTAGAGAGACAGGGGGGGGAGAGACCCAGTACTTC. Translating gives CASRETGGGETQYF.

The DNA for the CDR3 is TGTGCCAGCAGTCCAGCACAACAGGGCCTAAGTGTCTCTGGGGCCAACGTCCTGACTTTC. Its translation is CASSPAQQGLSVSGANVLTF. The gene calls are TRBV27 and TRBJ2-6, with D tentatively TRBD1 (6 bases). Per germline, CDR1 MNHEY and CDR2 SMNVEV (reference sequence). The CDR3 totals 20 residues. V lost 5 bases, J lost 0 bases, and 23 bases lay in between.

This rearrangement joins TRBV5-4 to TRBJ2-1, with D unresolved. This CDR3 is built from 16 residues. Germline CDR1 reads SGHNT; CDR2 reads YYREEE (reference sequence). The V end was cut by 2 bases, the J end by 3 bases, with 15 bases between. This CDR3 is CASSFEVSLNYNEQFF. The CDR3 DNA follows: TGTGCCAGCAGCTTTGAGGTTAGTCTAAACTACAATGAGCAGTTCTTC.

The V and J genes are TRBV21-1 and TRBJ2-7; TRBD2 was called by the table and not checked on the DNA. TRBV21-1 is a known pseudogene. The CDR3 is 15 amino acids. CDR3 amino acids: CASSKTSGKDYEQYF. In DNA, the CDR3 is TGTGCCAGCAGCAAGACTAGCGGGAAGGACTACGAGCAGTACTTC.

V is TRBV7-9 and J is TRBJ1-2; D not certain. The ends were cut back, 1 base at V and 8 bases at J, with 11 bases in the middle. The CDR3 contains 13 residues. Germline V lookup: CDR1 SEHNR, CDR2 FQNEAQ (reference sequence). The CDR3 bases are TGTGCCAGCAGCTTAGAACACCCGTCCGGCTACACCTTC. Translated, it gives CASSLEHPSGYTF. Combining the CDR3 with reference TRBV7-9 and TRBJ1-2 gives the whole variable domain DTGVSQNPRHKITKRGQNVTFRCDPISEHNRLYWYRQTLGQGPEFLTYFQNEAQLEKSRLLSDRFSAERPKGSFSTLEIQRTEQGDSAMYLCASSLEHPSGYTFGSGTRLTVV.

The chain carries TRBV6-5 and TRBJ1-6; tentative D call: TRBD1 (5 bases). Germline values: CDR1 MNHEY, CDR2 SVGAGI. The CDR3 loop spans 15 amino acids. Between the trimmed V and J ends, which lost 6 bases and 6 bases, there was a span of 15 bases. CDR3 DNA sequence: TGTGCCAGCAGAGGGATGCAGGGAATTAATTCACCCCTCCACTTT. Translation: CASRGMQGINSPLHF.

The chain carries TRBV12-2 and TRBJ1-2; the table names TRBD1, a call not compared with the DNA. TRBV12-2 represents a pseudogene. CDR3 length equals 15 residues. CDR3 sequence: CASRLGLDSHYGYTF. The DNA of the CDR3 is TGTGCAAGTCGCTTAGGGCTGGACAGCCACTATGGCTACACCTTC.

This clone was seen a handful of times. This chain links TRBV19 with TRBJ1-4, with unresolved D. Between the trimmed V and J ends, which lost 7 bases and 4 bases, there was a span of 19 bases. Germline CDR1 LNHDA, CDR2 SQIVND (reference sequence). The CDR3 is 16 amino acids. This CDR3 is CASKDPAATSNEKLFF. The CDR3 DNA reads TGTGCCAGTAAGGATCCTGCTGCAACTAGTAATGAAAAACTGTTTTTT.

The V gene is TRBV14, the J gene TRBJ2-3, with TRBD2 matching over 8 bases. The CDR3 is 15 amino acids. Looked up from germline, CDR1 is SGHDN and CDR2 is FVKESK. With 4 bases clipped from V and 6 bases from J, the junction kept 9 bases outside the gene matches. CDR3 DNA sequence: TGTGCCAGCAGCCTCCAAGCGGGAGTGTCCGATACGCAGTATTTT. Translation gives CASSLQAGVSDTQYF.